Detailed here is one TCR beta chain. Its antigen remains unidentified. The germline V gene has CDR1 SNHLY and CDR2 FYNNEI. The CDR3 is made up of 12 amino acids. The germline V and J ends were trimmed by 9 bases and 5 bases, with 14 bases remaining between them. These data originate in a study of cytomegalovirus exposure and HLA in healthy donors. Study conclusions and caveats: The dataset shows that most TCR sequences were rare, while some public TCRs occurred in many donors. Later analysis indicated greater clonal expansion among HLA-associated TCR beta chains than among equally common other chains.

A multiplex PCR was run with 60 Vbeta primers and 13 Jbeta primers. The data were produced by immunoSEQ multiplex PCR, yet TCRdb's version contains in-frame clones alone and is incomplete. This sample has 99,000 or so clones, with approximately 80% found just once. The sample was PBMCs. This sequence was found in a woman between 18 and 30 years old in good health and CMV-seropositive. The gene calls are TRBV2 and TRBJ2-7; a weak D match, TRBD1 (5 bases). CDR3: CASGAGSHEQYF. CDR3 DNA: TGTGCCAGTGGCGCAGGGTCCCACGAGCAGTACTTC.